This TCR beta chain originates from a study of CD8 T cells in Susac syndrome. This CDR3 comprises 16 residues. V was pared by 2 bases and J by 4 bases, with 3 bases of the junction left unmatched. Germline V gene lookup returns CDR1 MGHRA and CDR2 YSYEKL. From blood CD8+ and CD4+ T cells, TCR beta sequences were generated. Patients with Susac syndrome met the recently defined diagnostic criteria for definite or probable disease. RNA, at roughly 0.45 to 1 ug, was reverse transcribed with random hexamers. TCRdb redid the calling of the immunoSEQ multiplex PCR reads with MiXCR, one entry per CDR3 protein. Among more than 150,000 distinct CDR3 sequences listed, roughly 95% were seen once.

This sequence joins TRBV4-1 and TRBJ2-1; 12 nucleotides align to TRBD2. The receptor comes from a human donor with Susac syndrome. Sequencing was carried out using CD4+ T cells from PBMCs. The DNA of the CDR3 is TGCGCCAGCAGCCAACTCCTAGCGGGGGGGTACAATGAGCAGTTCTTC. Translated, it gives CASSQLLAGGYNEQFF.